Each of the 30 T cell receptor beta chains below was sequenced from the same sample in a study of blood T cell repertoires in COVID-19. Libraries were prepared by immunoSEQ multiplex PCR; TCRdb keeps only in-frame clonotypes and omits some of them. The sample has about 210,000 clones; 88% are singletons. Sequencing was carried out using peripheral blood. The receptor source for this set is a man aged 18 to 29 with active or convalescent COVID-19.

This clone was observed a single time. The V and J genes are TRBV11-2 and TRBJ2-6, with 8 nucleotides matching TRBD1. The CDR3 extends over 18 amino acids. From germline, CDR1 is SGHAT and CDR2 FQNNGV. The V segment lost 1 base and the J segment 2 bases; nucleotides outside the gene matches: 7. In nucleotides, the CDR3 is TGTGCCAGCAGCTTAGTTTTTCTCAGGGGGCCTGGGGCCAACGTCCTGACTTTC. Its protein product is CASSLVFLRGPGANVLTF.

By frequency in the sample, this clone is medium-sized. DNA of the CDR3: TGTGCCAATAACCGGGACAGTCTTAATGAAAAACTGTTTTTT. It specifies CANNRDSLNEKLFF. The chain carries TRBV27 and TRBJ1-4, with 7 bases aligning to TRBD1. V lost 10 bases and J lost 4; bases outside the gene matches: 9. This CDR3 is built from 14 residues. CDR1 and CDR2 from the germline V gene are MNHEY and SMNVEV (reference sequence).

In this sample, this clone turned up once. The chain employs TRBV5-4 and TRBJ2-3; TRBD2 matches 12 bases. Germline lookup yields CDR1 SGHNT and CDR2 YYREEE (reference sequence). The CDR3 totals 16 residues. V gave up 4 bases and J gave up 4 bases; unmatched junction bases: 7. This CDR3 reads CASSAASGRAADTQYF. For the CDR3, the DNA is TGTGCCAGCAGCGCTGCTAGCGGGAGGGCCGCAGATACGCAGTATTTT. The full variable domain, in which reference TRBV5-4 and TRBJ2-3 provide the parts outside the CDR3, is ETGVTQSPTHLIKTRGQQVTLRCSSQSGHNTVSWYQQALGQGPQFIFQYYREEENGRGNFPPRFSGLQFPNYSSELNVNALELDDSALYLCASSAASGRAADTQYFGPGTRLTVL.

V is TRBV6-5 and J is TRBJ1-2; maybe TRBD1 (5 bases). V lost 3 bases to trimming and J lost 1 base, with 12 bases between them. Germline CDR1 MNHEY, CDR2 SVGAGI. The CDR3 consists of 15 residues. In DNA form, the CDR3 reads TGTGCCAGCAGTTATTCCGGGGGGAATAACTATGGCTACACCTTC. Protein: CASSYSGGNNYGYTF.

The chain employs TRBV5-6 and TRBJ1-2; D not certain. CDR1 is SGHDT, CDR2 YYEEEE, per germline. V lost 0 bases to trimming and J lost 3 bases, with 9 bases between them. The CDR3 loop spans 14 amino acids. CDR3 sequence reads: CASSLDRIYYGYTF. In DNA, the CDR3 is TGTGCCAGCAGCTTGGACAGAATATACTATGGCTACACCTTC.

This rearrangement joins TRBV13 to TRBJ2-7; TRBD2 matches at 10 bases. Germline loops: CDR1 PRHDT, CDR2 FYEKMQ (reference sequence). This CDR3 region has 15 residues. Trimming took 3 bases from V and 3 from J; bases not matched to a gene: 5. The CDR3: CASSFRLAGHYEQYF. The CDR3 DNA follows: TGTGCCAGCAGCTTTAGACTAGCGGGCCACTACGAGCAGTACTTC.

The rearrangement links TRBV5-5 to TRBJ1-2, with 7 bases aligning to TRBD1. Trimming took 1 base from V and 5 from J; bases not matched to a gene: 5. CDR1 is SGHKS and CDR2 is YYEKEE in the germline V gene (reference sequence). CDR3 length: 14 residues. The CDR3: CASSLRGGSYGYTF. CDR3 nucleotides: TGTGCCAGCAGCTTGCGAGGGGGCAGTTATGGCTACACCTTC.

The V and J genes are TRBV2 and TRBJ2-7; D not certain. CDR1 and CDR2 (germline): SNHLY, FYNNEI. CDR3 length: 11 residues. Trimming took off 9 bases at V and 2 bases at J, with 8 bases between the two ends. The CDR3 here is CASGPAYEQYF. In DNA form, the CDR3 reads TGTGCCAGTGGTCCAGCCTACGAGCAGTACTTC.

The chain couples TRBV7-2 to TRBJ2-7; 8 positions match TRBD2. V was pared by 4 bases and J by 4 bases, with 9 bases of the junction left unmatched. Per the germline V gene, CDR1 is SGHTA and CDR2 is FQGNSA. This CDR3 has 15 residues. The CDR3 reads CASSSSRRGGYEQYF. As DNA, the CDR3 is TGTGCCAGCAGCTCCTCTAGACGGGGGGGGTACGAGCAGTACTTC.

This clone was observed once. This rearrangement joins TRBV12-3 or TRBV12-4 to TRBJ2-3, with a weak D call TRBD2 (6 bases). This CDR3 region has 13 residues. V gave up 6 bases and J gave up 1 base, with 8 bases separating them. The CDR3 is CASRASGTDTQYF. CDR3 DNA: TGTGCCAGCAGGGCTAGCGGCACAGATACGCAGTATTTT.

The chain has TRBV9 and TRBJ2-2; 8 nucleotides line up with TRBD2. CDR1 is SGDLS and CDR2 is YYNGEE in the germline V gene. The length of the CDR3 is 17 residues. V dropped 4 bases and J dropped 1; count of bases not matched to a gene: 9. CDR3: CASSSRAGVKNTGELFF. The CDR3 coding sequence is TGTGCCAGCAGCTCCCGAGCGGGAGTGAAGAACACCGGGGAGCTGTTTTTT.

The chain employs TRBV15 and TRBJ2-7; 7 positions agree with TRBD2. The CDR3 spans 15 residues. V trimming: 1 base; J trimming: 2 bases; junction bases outside the gene matches: 5. The germline V gene encodes CDR1 LNHNV and CDR2 YYDKDF (reference sequence). The CDR3 DNA reads as TGTGCCACCAGCAGAGCTCGGGCGGGAGCCTACGAGCAGTACTTC. Protein product: CATSRARAGAYEQYF.

The rearrangement joins TRBV5-6 to TRBJ1-5, with 11 bases that match TRBD1. Trimming removed 2 bases from V and 6 bases from J; junction bases left unmatched: 1. Germline V gene sequence: CDR1 SGHDT, CDR2 YYEEEE. The CDR3 covers 14 residues. This CDR3 reads CASSFGQGAQPQHF. CDR3 nucleotides: TGTGCCAGCAGCTTCGGACAGGGGGCTCAGCCCCAGCATTTT.

Details on this clone: Relative to the germline gene, one junction end is altered; a read error may explain this. This chain links TRBV7-3 with TRBJ1-2, with TRBD1 matching 8 bases. CDR3 length equals 14 residues. The germline gives CDR1 SGHTA, CDR2 FQGTGA. Here the CDR3 DNA reads TGTGCCAGCAGCTCCGGACAGGGAAACTATGGCTACGCCTTC. This translates into CASSSGQGNYGYAF.

There are a few counts of this clone. The chain employs TRBV4-1 and TRBJ2-7, with unresolved D. The germline V gene encodes CDR1 MGHRA and CDR2 YSYEKL. There are 14 residues in the CDR3. Deletions cut 5 bases from V and 2 bases from J, with 13 bases between. The CDR3 protein is CASSLRVEAYEQYF. The CDR3 DNA follows: TGCGCCAGCAGCTTACGGGTGGAAGCCTACGAGCAGTACTTC.

The genes are TRBV11-3 and TRBJ2-7, with D unclear. The ends were cut back, 3 bases at V and 9 bases at J, with 3 bases in the middle. Germline loops: CDR1 SGHNT, CDR2 YENEEA. This CDR3 region has 9 residues. The CDR3 loop is CASSFWQYF. CDR3 in DNA: TGTGCCAGCAGCTTCTGGCAGTACTTC. Filled out from reference TRBV11-3 and TRBJ2-7, the complete variable domain reads EAGVVQSPRYKIIEKKQPVAFWCNPISGHNTLYWYLQNLGQGPELLIRYENEEAVDDSQLPKDRFSAERLKGVDSTLKIQPAELGDSAVYLCASSFWQYFGPGTRLTVT.

V is TRBV6-6 and J is TRBJ1-5; 8 nucleotides match TRBD1. Trimming at V came to 6 bases and at J to 3 bases, leaving 10 bases not matched to a gene. Germline loops: CDR1 MNHNY, CDR2 SVGAGI (reference sequence). The CDR3 length is 16 residues. The CDR3 region has the DNA TGTGCCAGCAGCGCCGGGACAGGTAGGAACAATCAGCCCCAGCATTTT. As protein: CASSAGTGRNNQPQHF.

This chain joins TRBV3-1 (or the pseudogene TRBV3-2) and TRBJ2-1; 14 positions match TRBD2. CDR1 LGHDT and CDR2 YNNKEL come from the germline V gene (reference sequence). Losses at the gene ends were 1 base for V and 7 bases for J; bases not matched to a gene: 15. The CDR3 is made up of 20 amino acids. The CDR3 spells CASSQAPLFRTSGRTNEQFF. The CDR3 bases are TGTGCCAGCAGCCAAGCCCCCCTTTTTAGGACTAGCGGGAGGACGAATGAGCAGTTCTTC.

This chain uses TRBV29-1 with TRBJ2-7, with TRBD2 as a possible D gene (5 bases). Trimming pared 4 bases from V and 7 bases from J, leaving 17 bases between. The germline CDR1 and CDR2 sequences are SQVTM and ANQGSEA. This CDR3 contains 13 residues. DNA for the CDR3: TGCAGCGTTGGGGCTAGCCGGTTAACGGAGCAGTACTTC. Translated: CSVGASRLTEQYF.

The chain links TRBV5-1 to TRBJ1-4; D may be TRBD1 (5 bases). CDR1 is SGHRS and CDR2 is YFSETQ in the germline V gene. V lost 4 bases, J lost 7 bases, and 14 bases lay in between. This CDR3 comprises 14 residues. Here the CDR3 DNA reads TGCGCCAGCAGCCCGATGGGACTTGGTGAAAAACTGTTTTTT. Translating gives CASSPMGLGEKLFF.

V gene TRBV4-1 combines with J gene TRBJ1-5; D is perhaps TRBD1 (5 bases). Germline CDR1 and CDR2: MGHRA and YSYEKL. V gave up 1 base and J gave up 9 bases, with 19 bases separating them. The CDR3 totals 16 residues. CDR3 sequence: CASSQGFGGDSSPQHF. DNA for the CDR3: TGCGCCAGCAGCCAAGGTTTTGGGGGGGATTCGTCGCCCCAGCATTTT.

Of note for this clone: Other DNA sequences within the sample encode an identical CDR3. This chain uses TRBV3-1 (or the pseudogene TRBV3-2) with TRBJ1-6, with 10 bases aligning to TRBD1. This CDR3 has 15 residues. CDR1 LGHDT and CDR2 YNNKEL come from the germline V gene (reference sequence). J lost 10 bases, V lost 6 bases, and 9 bases had no gene match. The CDR3 sequence is CASSQTGTGVSPLHF. CDR3 bases: TGTGCCAGCAGTCAGACCGGGACAGGGGTCTCACCCCTCCACTTT.

The chain has TRBV5-1 and TRBJ1-6, with TRBD1 matching over 7 bases. The length of the CDR3 is 15 residues. In germline, CDR1 is SGHRS, CDR2 YFSETQ. V trimming: 0 bases; J trimming: 5 bases; junction bases outside the gene matches: 2. The CDR3 spells CASSLGQGDNSPLHF. DNA of the CDR3: TGCGCCAGCAGCTTGGGACAGGGAGATAATTCACCCCTCCACTTT.

DNA for the CDR3: TGTGCCAGCAGTGAATCGGTGTACAATGAGCAGTTCTTC. The encoded protein is CASSESVYNEQFF. The V gene is TRBV25-1, the J gene TRBJ2-1; D gene unclear. V was clipped by 1 base and J by 4 bases, with 5 bases between them. The CDR3 is 13 residues long. Germline lookup yields CDR1 MGHDK and CDR2 SYGVNS.

The chain uses TRBV20-1 and TRBJ1-4; D ambiguous. Germline V gene sequence: CDR1 DFQATT, CDR2 SNEGSKA (reference sequence). Trimming cost V 3 bases and J 5 bases, with 10 bases left between them. There are 13 residues in the CDR3. DNA for the CDR3: TGCAGTGCTAGTGCGCCGCTAAATGAAAAACTGTTTTTT. It yields the protein CSASAPLNEKLFF.

The CDR3 here is CASSQETARANTGELFF. DNA of the CDR3: TGTGCCAGCAGCCAAGAAACAGCGAGGGCGAACACCGGGGAGCTGTTTTTT. This chain joins TRBV14 and TRBJ2-2, with a possible D match to TRBD2 (5 bases). V lost 0 bases, J lost 0 bases, and 11 bases lay in between. The CDR3 extends over 17 amino acids. Germline CDR1 reads SGHDN; CDR2 reads FVKESK. Using reference TRBV14 and TRBJ2-2 for the parts outside the CDR3, the full variable domain is EAGVTQFPSHSVIEKGQTVTLRCDPISGHDNLYWYRRVMGKEIKFLLHFVKESKQDESGMPNNRFLAERTGGTYSTLKVQPAELEDSGVYFCASSQETARANTGELFFGEGSRLTVL.

This chain connects TRBV9 to TRBJ2-7; 9 nucleotides align to TRBD1. J gave up 3 bases and V 4 bases, and 8 bases lay outside the gene matches. The CDR3 runs to 15 residues. From germline, CDR1 is SGDLS and CDR2 YYNGEE. The CDR3 reads CASSYRDREIYEQYF. The CDR3 bases are TGTGCCAGCAGCTACCGGGACAGGGAAATCTACGAGCAGTACTTC.

V is TRBV4-3 and J is TRBJ2-7; the D gene is possibly TRBD2 (6 bases). V shed 3 bases and J shed 2 bases, with 14 bases lying between them. Germline V gives CDR1 LGHNA, CDR2 YSLEER. This CDR3 contains 15 residues. The CDR3 is CASSQLISGPYEQYF. In nucleotides, the CDR3 is TGCGCCAGCAGCCAGTTGATAAGCGGGCCCTACGAGCAGTACTTC.

The chain carries TRBV13 and TRBJ2-3, with 9 bases lining up with TRBD1. This CDR3 has 12 residues. Germline CDR1 is PRHDT and CDR2 is FYEKMQ (reference sequence). Unmatched junction bases numbered 6, after V lost 8 bases and J lost 9 bases. The CDR3 is CASRGQGLTQYF. The CDR3 region has the DNA TGTGCCAGCCGGGGACAGGGTTTAACGCAGTATTTT.

This chain joins TRBV2 and TRBJ1-2, with D unresolved. Looked up from germline, CDR1 is SNHLY and CDR2 is FYNNEI. This CDR3 has 13 amino acids. Trimming took off 5 bases at V and 7 bases at J, with 14 bases between the two ends. As DNA, the CDR3 is TGTGCCAGCAGTTGGGAGAGTCTGGGTGGCTACACCTTC. This codes for CASSWESLGGYTF.